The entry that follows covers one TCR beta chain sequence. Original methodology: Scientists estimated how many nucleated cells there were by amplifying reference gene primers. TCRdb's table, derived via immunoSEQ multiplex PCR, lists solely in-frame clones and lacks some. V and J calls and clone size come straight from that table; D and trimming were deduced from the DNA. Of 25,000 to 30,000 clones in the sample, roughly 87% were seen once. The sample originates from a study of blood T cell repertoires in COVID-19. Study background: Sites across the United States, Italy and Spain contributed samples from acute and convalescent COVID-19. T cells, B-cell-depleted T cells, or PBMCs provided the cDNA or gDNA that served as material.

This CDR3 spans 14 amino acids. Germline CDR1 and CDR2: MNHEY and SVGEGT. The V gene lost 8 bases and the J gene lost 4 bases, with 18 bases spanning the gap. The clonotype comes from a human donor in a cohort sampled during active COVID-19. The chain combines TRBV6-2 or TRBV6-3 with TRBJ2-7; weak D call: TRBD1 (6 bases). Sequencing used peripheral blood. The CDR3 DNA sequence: TGTGCCAGCCGCCCGCGACAGGCCGTTTACGAGCAGTACTTC. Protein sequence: CASRPRQAVYEQYF.